This TCR beta chain was recovered during a study of CD8 T cells in ankylosing spondylitis. General observations from the study: Roughly eight highly homologous variants made up a TCR beta motif that seemed to typify ankylosing spondylitis blood. Matched ankylosing spondylitis synovial fluid reportedly showed significant enrichment of disease-linked clones.

Using quantitative 5'-RACE with molecular barcodes, the authors made TCR beta libraries. Via MiXCR, TCRdb re-called the 5' RACE reads, giving one row per CDR3 protein. The sample holds 350,000 to 550,000 distinct CDR3 sequences, about 24% seen once. This CDR3 is 13 amino acids long. The V end lost 5 bases, the J end lost 0 bases, and 5 bases lay between the germline ends. About this clonotype itself: Its antigen is still unknown.

This chain connects TRBV12-3 or TRBV12-4 to TRBJ2-1; D remains unclear. Sample: blood, either unsorted or a sorted T cell fraction (not recorded which). This TCR was sampled from a male donor with ankylosing spondylitis. CDR3: CASSSASYNEQFF. The CDR3 DNA sequence: TGTGCCAGCAGTAGTGCCTCCTACAATGAGCAGTTCTTC.